This TCR beta chain stems from a study of T cells after yellow fever vaccination (dated by TCRdb to the late 2010s). Describing the broader study: The SMART-Seq v4 Ultra Low Input RNA kit was used to prepare libraries from fractions with low cell numbers. Blood was collected at multiple timepoints before and after primary and secondary immunization, and bulk PBMC replicates and cell subsets were isolated. To follow T-cell clones before and after both primary and booster YFV17D yellow fever vaccination, bulk TCR alpha and beta repertoires underwent longitudinal sequencing. Two healthy male donors made up the cohort, one aged 18 to 29 years and the other aged 30 to 40 years.

The treatment or condition label of this sample denotes: live attenuated yellow fever vaccine strain. At each blood-draw timepoint, two biological replicates of bulk PBMCs were obtained. A standard Ficoll-Paque protocol was used to isolate PBMCs from peripheral blood. TriZol was used to extract RNA from bulk PBMCs, CD4 and CD8 fractions, and dextramer-positive and dextramer-negative fractions. TCR cDNA was synthesized by 5'RACE template switching, through which a universal primer site and unique molecular identifiers were introduced. cDNA synthesis was primed from both the TCR alpha and TCR beta constant segments. Libraries were amplified in two PCR steps, with sample barcodes and sequencing adapters added in the second step. Sequencing of libraries was done on Illumina HiSeq 2500 (2x100 bp) or NovaSeq (2x150 bp). Processing in the source paper ran as follows. MIGEC handled demultiplexing of reads and collapsing into UMI consensus sequences, while MiXCR performed V(D)J alignment. Vaccine-responding clonotypes were identified with edgeR using replicate PBMC samples, with FDR below 0.01 and a log2 fold change above 5 up to day 15 being required. Each bulk clonotype received a CD4 or CD8 identity based on whether the sequenced CD4 or CD8 repertoire contained that clonotype at higher abundance. The raw public data were reprocessed by TCRdb itself: fastp quality trimming at Q25, MiXCR clonotype calling, in-frame beta chains only. Rows are unified per CDR3 protein, each entry keeping the most common DNA and genes. TCRdb, not the authors, supplied the V and J calls. The sample yields hundreds of thousands of distinct CDR3 sequences; 15% to 20% were counted once. The ten largest make up roughly an eighth of the sample.

Study-level results and caveats: Most clones expanded after primary vaccination were re-detected after the booster (96% of CD4 and roughly 87% of CD8), suggesting broad memory maintenance. Because only two donors were included in the study, the extent to which the findings can be generalized is limited. A small share of clonotypes was detected in both CD4 and CD8 compartments, with the overlap likely arising from convergent recombination. Computational filtering was needed because FACS-sorted repertoires could contain abundant contaminating clonotypes from the bulk population. The secondary T-cell response was weaker than the primary response but faster, peaking on day 5 instead of day 15.

As regards this clonotype: Its antigen target is currently unknown. No quality values exist for individual bases; no much larger clone is one base distant.

The sequences come from PBMCs, collected 15 days after the yellow fever booster vaccination. The receptor comes from a young man who received the YFV17D yellow fever vaccine.

CDR3 sequence: CASSGQGYTGELFF. The DNA sequence is given as TGTGCCAGCAGTGGACAGGGGTACACCGGGGAGCTGTTTTTT. This chain is built from TRBV2 and TRBJ2-2; TRBD1 agrees with 8 junctional bases. From cysteine to phenylalanine, the CDR3 is 14 amino acids long. Kept here is only the CDR3 DNA, which spans 42 bases and is read in frame from base 1. Per the germline V gene, SNHLY is the CDR1 and FYNNEI is the CDR2. V and J are trimmed by 4 bases and 3 bases, and the gene matches miss 1 base of the junction.